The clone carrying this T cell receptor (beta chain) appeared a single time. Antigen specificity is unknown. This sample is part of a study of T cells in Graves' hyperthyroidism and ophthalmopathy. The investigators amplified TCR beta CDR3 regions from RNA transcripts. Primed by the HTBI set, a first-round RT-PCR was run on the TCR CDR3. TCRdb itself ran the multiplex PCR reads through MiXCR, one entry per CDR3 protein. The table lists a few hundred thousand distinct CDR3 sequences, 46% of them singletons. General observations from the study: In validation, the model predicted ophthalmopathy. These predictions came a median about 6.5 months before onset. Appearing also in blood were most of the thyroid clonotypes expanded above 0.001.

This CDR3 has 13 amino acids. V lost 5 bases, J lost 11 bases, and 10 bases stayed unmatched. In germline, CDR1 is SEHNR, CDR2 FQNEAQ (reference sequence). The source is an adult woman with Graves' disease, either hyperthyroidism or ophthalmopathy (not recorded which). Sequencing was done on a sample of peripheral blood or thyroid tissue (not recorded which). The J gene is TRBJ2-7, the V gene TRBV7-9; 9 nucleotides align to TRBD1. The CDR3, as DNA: TGTGCCAGCAGCCCAGGACAGGGGCCTCAAAAGTACTTC. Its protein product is CASSPGQGPQKYF.